Listed here are 30 T cell receptor beta chains from one sample, sequenced in a study of OX40 agonist ivuxolimab in advanced cancers. TCRdb's table, derived via immunoSEQ multiplex PCR, lists solely in-frame clones and lacks some. The table includes around 100,000 clones, roughly 91% detected once. Sample: CD4+ or CD8+ T cells sorted from blood, taken in a trial of the OX40 agonist ivuxolimab. The receptors were gathered from an adult with an advanced solid tumor such as melanoma, head and neck, liver or kidney cancer.

The CDR3 here is CASSLSTGAGYEQYF. The CDR3 DNA sequence: TGTGCCAGCAGCCTGTCGACAGGGGCCGGTTACGAGCAGTACTTC. The chain employs TRBV5-5 and TRBJ2-7, with 8 nucleotides matching TRBD1. CDR3 length: 15 amino acids. In germline, CDR1 is SGHKS, CDR2 YYEKEE (reference sequence). V lost 4 bases, J lost 4 bases, and 10 bases stayed unmatched.

The chain is built from TRBV6-6 and TRBJ2-7; TRBD2 aligns across 11 bases. Losses at the gene ends were 5 bases for V and 3 bases for J; bases not matched to a gene: 3. Germline loops: CDR1 MNHNY, CDR2 SVGAGI (reference sequence). The CDR3 has 14 amino acids. The CDR3 DNA is TGTGCCAGCAGTAGACTAGCGGGACTCTACGAGCAGTACTTC. Amino acid sequence: CASSRLAGLYEQYF.

The rearrangement links TRBV19 to TRBJ2-2, with D possibly TRBD1 on 6 matching bases. The CDR3 length is 14 residues. In germline, CDR1 is LNHDA, CDR2 SQIVND (reference sequence). V dropped 3 bases and J dropped 1 base, with 6 bases sitting between them. The CDR3 region has the DNA TGTGCCAGTAGTATGACAGGGAACACCGGGGAGCTGTTTTTT. This encodes CASSMTGNTGELFF.

The chain carries TRBV29-1 and TRBJ2-3; 7 nucleotides line up with TRBD2. This CDR3 comprises 21 residues. V was pared by 2 bases and J by 1 base, with 24 bases of the junction left unmatched. Germline CDR1 SQVTM, CDR2 ANQGSEA. The CDR3 DNA is TGCAGCGTTGAAAACGTTCGGGCTAGCGGAACCAACTCTTACGGCACAGATACGCAGTATTTT. Translation: CSVENVRASGTNSYGTDTQYF.

The V gene is TRBV10-3, the J gene TRBJ2-7; a possible D gene is TRBD2 (5 bases). CDR1 ENHRY and CDR2 SYGVKD come from the germline V gene. The V and J ends lost 3 bases and 2 bases respectively, with 11 bases between them. The CDR3 sequence is 14 residues long. The CDR3 protein is CAISEGLRAYEQYF. CDR3 nucleotides: TGTGCCATCAGTGAAGGACTCCGGGCCTACGAGCAGTACTTC.

The CDR3 DNA reads as TGCGCCAGCAGCTTGTGGGCGGGAAACACCGGGGAGCTGTTTTTT. This encodes CASSLWAGNTGELFF. The V call is TRBV5-1, the J call TRBJ2-2; D may be TRBD2 (6 bases). V lost 1 base and J 2 bases, leaving 9 bases between the germline ends. This CDR3 is built from 15 residues. Germline CDR1 and CDR2: SGHRS and YFSETQ.

The CDR3: CAWNRGQGNNSPLHF. The CDR3 DNA reads TGTGCCTGGAACCGGGGACAGGGGAATAATTCACCCCTCCACTTT. The rearrangement joins TRBV30 to TRBJ1-6, with 10 positions matching TRBD1. The CDR3 is 15 residues long. CDR1 and CDR2 from the germline V gene are GTSNPN and SVGIG (reference sequence). J lost 5 bases, V lost 4 bases, and 5 bases had no gene match.

Worth noting for this clone: At one end, the junction sequence differs from germline, possibly due to a read error. The rearrangement joins TRBV7-2 to TRBJ2-3, with D tentatively TRBD1 or TRBD2 (5 bases each). The CDR3 extends over 12 amino acids. Germline CDR1 is SGHTA and CDR2 is FQGNSA. The CDR3 DNA reads TGTGCCAGCAGCCCCATCGGGACCAAGGTGGATTTT. Its protein is CASSPIGTKVDF.

V is TRBV6-5 and J is TRBJ1-2; D is possibly TRBD1 (5 bases). Deletions cut 7 bases from V and 4 bases from J, with 16 bases between. Per germline, CDR1 MNHEY and CDR2 SVGAGI. This CDR3 has 14 residues. CDR3 sequence: CASTELGAGYGYTF. The CDR3 DNA sequence: TGTGCCAGCACAGAATTAGGGGCGGGCTATGGCTACACCTTC.

The J gene is TRBJ2-7, the V gene TRBV5-1, with TRBD1 matching 7 bases. The V and J ends lost 3 bases and 2 bases, in that order; junction bases with no gene match: 11. Germline V gene lookup returns CDR1 SGHRS and CDR2 YFSETQ. This CDR3 spans 16 amino acids. CDR3 amino acids: CASSSTPRQGPYEQYF. The CDR3 DNA is TGCGCCAGCAGCTCTACGCCTCGACAGGGCCCCTACGAGCAGTACTTC.

V and J are TRBV28 and TRBJ2-1, with 13 bases identical to TRBD2. Per the germline V gene, CDR1 is MDHEN and CDR2 is SYDVKM. The J segment lost 8 bases and the V segment lost 6 bases, leaving 7 bases of the junction unmatched. This CDR3 is 15 amino acids long. DNA for the CDR3: TGTGCCAGCAGCTTGACTAGCGGGAGGATACATGAGCAGTTCTTC. It specifies CASSLTSGRIHEQFF.

The gene calls are TRBV11-2 and TRBJ2-5; TRBD1 aligns across 9 bases. Trimming at V came to 2 bases and at J to 5 bases, leaving 6 bases not matched to a gene. Germline V CDR1 and CDR2: SGHAT, FQNNGV. There are 15 residues in the CDR3. CDR3 coding DNA: TGTGCCAGCAGCTTACAGACAGGGGGAAGGGAGACCCAGTACTTC. Encoded protein: CASSLQTGGRETQYF.

V is TRBV5-1 and J is TRBJ2-1; 8 bases line up with TRBD1. Germline CDR1 reads SGHRS; CDR2 reads YFSETQ. V was clipped by 4 bases and J by 9 bases; unmatched bases: 15. The CDR3 consists of 16 residues. The CDR3: CASSPTSGQAPGEQFF. The CDR3 bases are TGCGCCAGCAGCCCCACCTCGGGACAGGCCCCCGGTGAGCAGTTCTTC. The whole variable domain, remainder taken from reference TRBV5-1 and TRBJ2-1, is KAGVTQTPRYLIKTRGQQVTLSCSPISGHRSVSWYQQTPGQGLQFLFEYFSETQRNKGNFPGRFSGRQFSNSRSEMNVSTLELGDSALYLCASSPTSGQAPGEQFFGPGTRLTVL.

V is TRBV28 and J is TRBJ2-2; 8 bases line up with TRBD1. V lost 6 bases and J lost 1; bases outside the gene matches: 7. Germline assignment: CDR1 MDHEN and CDR2 SYDVKM. The CDR3 has 16 amino acids. CDR3 sequence reads: CASSSAGTGNTGELFF. As DNA, the CDR3 is TGTGCCAGCAGCTCAGCCGGGACAGGGAACACCGGGGAGCTGTTTTTT.

The chain is built from TRBV7-6 and TRBJ1-5; TRBD1 aligns across 7 bases. The CDR3 totals 19 residues. Germline-derived CDR1 and CDR2 are SGHVS and FNYEAQ. V lost 4 bases, J lost 1 base, and 16 bases stayed unmatched. The CDR3 bases are TGTGCCAGCAGCTCCCTTCCGGGACAGAGGGCTATAAGCAATCAGCCCCAGCATTTT. Translating gives CASSSLPGQRAISNQPQHF.

The V gene is TRBV5-1, the J gene TRBJ1-5; possibly TRBD1 for D (5 bases). Trimming shortened V by 4 bases and J by 6 bases, and 20 bases separated the two germline ends. The V gene's germline CDR1 is SGHRS and CDR2 YFSETQ. The CDR3 totals 16 residues. The DNA for the CDR3 is TGCGCCAGCAGCGCCGACGGTCCCCACGGGGGTCAGCCCCAGCATTTT. Translated, it gives CASSADGPHGGQPQHF.

This chain connects TRBV18 to TRBJ1-1; no firm D call. The V end lost 5 bases, the J end lost 5 bases, and 21 bases lay between the germline ends. Germline CDR1 reads KGHSH; CDR2 reads LQKENI. The CDR3 is 16 residues long. The CDR3 reads CASSSKESFGKTEAFF. The DNA of the CDR3 is TGTGCCAGCTCATCAAAAGAAAGCTTCGGCAAGACTGAAGCTTTCTTT.

In this sample, this clone turned up a few times. V and J are TRBV5-8 and TRBJ2-5; D gene uncertain. Germline CDR1 reads SGHTS; CDR2 reads YDEGEE. Between the trimmed V and J ends, which lost 3 bases and 4 bases, there was a span of 16 bases. The CDR3 has 15 residues. CDR3 sequence reads: CASSSLRVVGETQYF. The CDR3 region has the DNA TGTGCCAGCAGCTCGTTACGGGTAGTTGGAGAGACCCAGTACTTC.

This chain joins TRBV7-2 and TRBJ1-5, with 8 positions matching TRBD1. In germline, CDR1 is SGHTA, CDR2 FQGNSA. V lost 3 bases, J lost 3 bases, and 1 base stayed unmatched. The CDR3 is made up of 14 amino acids. The CDR3 DNA sequence: TGTGCCAGCAGCTTGGGACAGGTCAATCAGCCCCAGCATTTT. It codes for CASSLGQVNQPQHF.

This rearrangement joins TRBV6-6 to TRBJ2-7; 10 bases agree with TRBD1. This CDR3 contains 15 residues. V dropped 8 bases and J dropped 3; count of bases not matched to a gene: 10. The germline CDR1 and CDR2 sequences are MNHNY and SVGAGI (reference sequence). The CDR3: CASSRRDRGLYEQYF. The CDR3 DNA is TGTGCCAGCTCCCGCCGGGACAGGGGACTCTACGAGCAGTACTTC.

V is TRBV27 and J is TRBJ2-7; D may correspond to TRBD1 or TRBD2 (5 bases each). V shed 4 bases and J shed 6 bases, with 13 bases lying between them. CDR1 is MNHEY, CDR2 SMNVEV, per germline (reference sequence). This CDR3 contains 13 residues. The CDR3 DNA reads TGTGCCAGCAGTTCTCGGGGCTTCCGCGAGCAGTACTTC. Its protein product is CASSSRGFREQYF.

The rearrangement uses TRBV9 and TRBJ2-1; 9 bases map to TRBD2. The CDR3 extends over 19 amino acids. Per germline, CDR1 SGDLS and CDR2 YYNGEE. V was clipped by 1 base and J by 5 bases; unmatched bases: 16. Written as DNA, the CDR3 is TGTGCCAGCAGCGTAAGGAGTCTAGCGGGATTCTCGGCCCACAATGAGCAGTTCTTC. Protein product: CASSVRSLAGFSAHNEQFF.

This clone was counted a few times. The chain employs TRBV5-4 and TRBJ2-5; 11 nucleotides align to TRBD2. Trimming removed 4 bases from V and 1 base from J; junction bases left unmatched: 12. The CDR3 covers 18 residues. The germline V gene has CDR1 SGHNT and CDR2 YYREEE (reference sequence). This CDR3 reads CASSLRLAGRNPQETQYF. CDR3 DNA: TGTGCCAGCAGCCTTAGACTAGCGGGAAGAAACCCCCAAGAGACCCAGTACTTC. The complete variable domain, with remaining parts taken from reference TRBV5-4 and TRBJ2-5, reads ETGVTQSPTHLIKTRGQQVTLRCSSQSGHNTVSWYQQALGQGPQFIFQYYREEENGRGNFPPRFSGLQFPNYSSELNVNALELDDSALYLCASSLRLAGRNPQETQYFGPGTRLLVL.

The V call is TRBV5-4, the J call TRBJ2-2; 13 nucleotides line up with TRBD2. The V and J ends lost 0 bases and 4 bases, in that order; junction bases with no gene match: 3. CDR3 length: 17 amino acids. Germline V gene sequence: CDR1 SGHNT, CDR2 YYREEE (reference sequence). The CDR3 DNA sequence: TGTGCCAGCAGCTTGGGACTAGCGGGAGGAGGCACCGGGGAGCTGTTTTTT. Amino acids: CASSLGLAGGGTGELFF.

The V and J genes are TRBV11-1 and TRBJ2-1; 11 nucleotides match TRBD2. With 2 bases clipped from V and 10 bases from J, the junction kept 10 bases outside the gene matches. The germline gives CDR1 SGHAT, CDR2 FQDESV (reference sequence). The CDR3 covers 16 residues. The CDR3 here is CASSLMGTSGPKEQFF. The DNA for the CDR3 is TGTGCCAGCAGCTTAATGGGGACTAGCGGTCCGAAGGAGCAGTTCTTC.

This chain joins TRBV7-9 and TRBJ2-7; D is perhaps TRBD1 (5 bases). Germline values: CDR1 SEHNR, CDR2 FQNEAQ (reference sequence). The CDR3 sequence is 14 residues long. V lost 0 bases and J 4 bases, leaving 10 bases between the germline ends. CDR3 in amino acids: CASSLARAGYEQYF. The CDR3 bases are TGTGCCAGCAGCTTAGCCAGGGCAGGGTACGAGCAGTACTTC.

The chain is built from TRBV7-2 and TRBJ2-3, with D tentatively TRBD1 (5 bases). The V end was cut by 4 bases, the J end by 0 bases, with 8 bases between. In germline, CDR1 is SGHTA, CDR2 FQGNSA. The CDR3 has 14 residues. CDR3 protein: CASSSTVSTDTQYF. CDR3 coding DNA: TGTGCCAGCAGCTCGACAGTAAGCACAGATACGCAGTATTTT.

In this sample, this clone turned up a few times. V is TRBV2 and J is TRBJ2-3; D unresolved. There are 15 residues in the CDR3. V shed 5 bases and J shed 1 base, with 13 bases lying between them. Germline CDR1 SNHLY, CDR2 FYNNEI. Written as DNA, the CDR3 is TGTGCCAGCAGTCCTCCGGGCCCAGGCACAGATACGCAGTATTTT. Its translation is CASSPPGPGTDTQYF.

The rearrangement joins TRBV6-5 to TRBJ1-5; D uncertain. The germline V and J ends were trimmed by 0 bases and 5 bases, with 2 bases remaining between them. CDR1 is MNHEY and CDR2 is SVGAGI in the germline V gene. The CDR3 length is 12 residues. The CDR3, as DNA: TGTGCCAGCAGTTACTCCGATCAGCCCCAGCATTTT. The encoded protein is CASSYSDQPQHF.

In this sample, this clone turned up a few times. The rearrangement joins TRBV7-7 to TRBJ2-5; unclear D gene. V lost 2 bases, J lost 5 bases, and 9 bases lay in between. This CDR3 has 13 residues. Germline-derived CDR1 and CDR2 are SSHAT and FNYEAQ (reference sequence). Here the CDR3 reads CASSLTPRETQYF. The DNA for the CDR3 is TGTGCCAGCAGCTTAACCCCGAGGGAGACCCAGTACTTC.